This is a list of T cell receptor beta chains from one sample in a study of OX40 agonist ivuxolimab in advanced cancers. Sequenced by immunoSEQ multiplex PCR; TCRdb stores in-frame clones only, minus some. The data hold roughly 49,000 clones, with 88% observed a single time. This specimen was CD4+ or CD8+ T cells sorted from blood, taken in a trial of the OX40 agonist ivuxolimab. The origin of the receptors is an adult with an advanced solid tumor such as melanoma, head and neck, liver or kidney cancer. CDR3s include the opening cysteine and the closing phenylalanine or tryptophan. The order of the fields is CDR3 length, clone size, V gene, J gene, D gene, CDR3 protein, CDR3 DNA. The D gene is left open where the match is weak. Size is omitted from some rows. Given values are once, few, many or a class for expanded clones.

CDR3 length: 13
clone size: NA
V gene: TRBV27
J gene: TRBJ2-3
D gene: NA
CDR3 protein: CASSLRWEDTQYF
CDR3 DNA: TGTGCCAGCAGTCTAAGGTGGGAAGATACGCAGTATTTT

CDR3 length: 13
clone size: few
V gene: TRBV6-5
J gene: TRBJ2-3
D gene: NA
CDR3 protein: CASSLTRIDTQYF
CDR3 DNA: TGTGCCAGCAGCCTGACTCGGATCGATACGCAGTATTTT

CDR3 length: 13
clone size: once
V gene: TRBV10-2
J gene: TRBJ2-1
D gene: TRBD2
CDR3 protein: CASKDSGGDEQFF
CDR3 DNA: TGCGCCAGCAAGGATAGCGGGGGGGATGAGCAGTTCTTC

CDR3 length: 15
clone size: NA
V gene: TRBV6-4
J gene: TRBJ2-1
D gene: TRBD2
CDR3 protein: CASSRLAGAEGEQFF
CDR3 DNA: TGTGCCAGCAGCCGACTAGCGGGAGCGGAGGGTGAGCAGTTCTTC

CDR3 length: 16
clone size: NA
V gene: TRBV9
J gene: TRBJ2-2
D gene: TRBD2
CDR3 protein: CASSPRGLAGTGELFF
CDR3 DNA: TGTGCCAGCAGCCCCCGGGGGCTAGCGGGCACCGGGGAGCTGTTTTTT

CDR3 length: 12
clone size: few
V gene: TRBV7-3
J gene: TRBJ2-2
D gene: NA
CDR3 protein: CASSSPPGELFF
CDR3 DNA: TGTGCCAGCAGTTCTCCCCCTGGGGAGCTGTTTTTT

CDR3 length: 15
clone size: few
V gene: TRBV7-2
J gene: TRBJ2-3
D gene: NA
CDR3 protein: CASSLGLDGADTQYF
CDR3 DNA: TGTGCCAGCAGCTTAGGTTTGGACGGCGCAGATACGCAGTATTTT

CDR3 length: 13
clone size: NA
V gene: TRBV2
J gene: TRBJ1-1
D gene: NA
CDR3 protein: CASSEQKGTEAFF
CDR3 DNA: TGTGCCAGCAGTGAACAAAAGGGCACTGAAGCTTTCTTT

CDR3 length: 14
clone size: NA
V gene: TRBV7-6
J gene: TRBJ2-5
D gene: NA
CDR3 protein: CASSPSGLQETQYF
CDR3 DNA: TGTGCCAGCAGCCCATCGGGACTTCAAGAGACCCAGTACTTC

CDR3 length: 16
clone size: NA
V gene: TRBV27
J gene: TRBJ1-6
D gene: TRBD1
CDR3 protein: CASSLQTGGGLSPLHF
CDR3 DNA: TGTGCCAGCAGTCTTCAGACAGGGGGCGGCCTGTCACCCCTCCACTTT

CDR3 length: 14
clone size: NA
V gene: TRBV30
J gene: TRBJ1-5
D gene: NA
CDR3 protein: CAWSTAGTNQPQHF
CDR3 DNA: TGTGCCTGGAGTACTGCGGGGACAAATCAGCCCCAGCATTTT

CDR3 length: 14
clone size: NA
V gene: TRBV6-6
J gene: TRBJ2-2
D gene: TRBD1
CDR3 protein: CASSPGQGPGELFF
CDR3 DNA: TGTGCCAGCAGTCCTGGACAGGGGCCCGGGGAGCTGTTTTTT

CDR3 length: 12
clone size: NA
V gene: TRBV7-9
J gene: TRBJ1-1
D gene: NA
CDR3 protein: CASNFGADEAFF
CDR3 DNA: TGTGCCAGCAACTTTGGGGCAGACGAAGCTTTCTTT

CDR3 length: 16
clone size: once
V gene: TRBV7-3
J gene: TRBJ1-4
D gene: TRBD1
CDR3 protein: CASSPPHRGMREKLFF
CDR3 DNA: TGTGCCAGCAGCCCCCCCCACAGGGGGATGCGTGAAAAACTGTTTTTT

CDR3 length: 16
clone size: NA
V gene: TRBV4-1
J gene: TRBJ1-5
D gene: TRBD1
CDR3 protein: CASSQQGQGKDQPQHF
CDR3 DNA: TGCGCCAGCAGCCAACAAGGACAGGGCAAGGATCAGCCCCAGCATTTT

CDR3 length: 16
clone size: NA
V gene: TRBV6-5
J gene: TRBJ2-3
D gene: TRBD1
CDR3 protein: CASSYSGTGGTDTQYF
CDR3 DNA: TGTGCCAGCAGTTACTCCGGGACAGGGGGCACGGATACGCAGTATTTT

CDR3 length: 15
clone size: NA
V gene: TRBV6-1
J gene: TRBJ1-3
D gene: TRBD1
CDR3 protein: CATYNLQGAGYTIYF
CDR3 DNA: TGTGCCACTTATAATCTACAGGGGGCGGGATACACCATATATTTT

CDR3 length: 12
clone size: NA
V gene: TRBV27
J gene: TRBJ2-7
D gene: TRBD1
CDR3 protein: CASRGQGYEQYF
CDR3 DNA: TGTGCCAGCAGGGGACAGGGCTACGAGCAGTACTTC

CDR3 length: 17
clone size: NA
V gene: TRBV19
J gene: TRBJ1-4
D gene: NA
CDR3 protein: CASSIKRRAGGDEKLFF
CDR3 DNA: TGTGCCAGTAGTATAAAGCGCCGGGCGGGAGGGGATGAAAAACTGTTTTTT

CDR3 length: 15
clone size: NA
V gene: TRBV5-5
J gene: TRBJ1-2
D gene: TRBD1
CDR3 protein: CASREGQGIYYGYTF
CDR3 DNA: TGTGCCAGCAGGGAGGGACAGGGAATATACTATGGCTACACCTTC

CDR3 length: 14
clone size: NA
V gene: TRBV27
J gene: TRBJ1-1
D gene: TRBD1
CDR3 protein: CASSSRGQNTEAFF
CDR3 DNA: TGTGCCAGCAGTTCCAGGGGGCAGAACACTGAAGCTTTCTTT